The 15 T cell receptor beta chains below were found in one sample sequenced in a study of cytotoxic CD8 clonotypes in ibrutinib-treated CLL. Libraries were prepared by immunoSEQ multiplex PCR; TCRdb keeps only in-frame clonotypes and omits some of them. The sample lists 150,000 to 200,000 clones; about 80% were seen once. The source was PBMCs, collected after 12 months of ibrutinib treatment. These receptors came from a human donor with chronic lymphocytic leukemia.

The chain couples TRBV5-1 to TRBJ2-2; TRBD2 agrees at 10 bases. CDR3 length: 17 amino acids. Germline loops: CDR1 SGHRS, CDR2 YFSETQ. The V gene end was trimmed by 0 bases and the J gene end by 5 bases; junction bases not matched to a gene: 7. The CDR3 loop reads CASSLVALAGVTGELFF. The CDR3 DNA sequence: TGCGCCAGCAGCTTGGTAGCGCTAGCGGGGGTGACCGGGGAGCTGTTTTTT.

With regard to this clone: Other DNA sequences in the same sample also yield this CDR3. This rearrangement joins TRBV18 to TRBJ1-2, with TRBD1 identical over 7 bases. The CDR3 has 13 residues. The V gene's germline CDR1 is KGHSH and CDR2 LQKENI. V lost 3 bases, J lost 5 bases, and 3 bases stayed unmatched. DNA for the CDR3: TGTGCCAGCTCACCTGGGACAGATTATGGCTACACCTTC. Translated, it gives CASSPGTDYGYTF. Together with reference TRBV18 and TRBJ1-2, the CDR3 gives the full variable domain: NAGVMQNPRHLVRRRGQEARLRCSPMKGHSHVYWYRQLPEEGLKFMVYLQKENIIDESGMPKERFSAEFPKEGPSILRIQQVVRGDSAAYFCASSPGTDYGYTFGSGTRLTVV.

The rearrangement links TRBV2 to TRBJ2-1; maybe TRBD2 (6 bases). Germline CDR1 and CDR2: SNHLY and FYNNEI. This CDR3 has 14 residues. V was trimmed by 6 bases and J by 1 base, leaving 10 bases between them. CDR3 nucleotide sequence: TGTGCCAGCAGGCGGGACGGGTCCTACAATGAGCAGTTCTTC. Its protein is CASRRDGSYNEQFF. Together with reference TRBV2 and TRBJ2-1, the CDR3 gives the full variable domain: EPEVTQTPSHQVTQMGQEVILRCVPISNHLYFYWYRQILGQKVEFLVSFYNNEISEKSEIFDDQFSVERPDGSNFTLKIRSTKLEDSAMYFCASRRDGSYNEQFFGPGTRLTVL.

The V gene is TRBV11-2, the J gene TRBJ2-1, with D possibly TRBD2 on 6 matching bases. CDR3 length: 13 residues. Trimming left V 0 bases short and J 10 bases short, with 10 bases between. CDR1 and CDR2 from the germline V gene are SGHAT and FQNNGV. The CDR3 is CASSLERGLEQFF. The CDR3 DNA reads TGTGCCAGCAGCTTAGAGCGGGGATTGGAGCAGTTCTTC.

This chain links TRBV5-6 with TRBJ2-3; D unclear. The CDR3 consists of 18 residues. CDR1 SGHDT and CDR2 YYEEEE come from the germline V gene. Trimming pared 0 bases from V and 3 bases from J, leaving 20 bases between. The CDR3 nucleotides read TGTGCCAGCAGCTTGGCCTTTCGGCAGGCCCCCGGGACAGATACGCAGTATTTT. Its protein is CASSLAFRQAPGTDTQYF. The whole variable domain, filled in from reference TRBV5-6 and TRBJ2-3, reads DAGVTQSPTHLIKTRGQQVTLRCSPKSGHDTVSWYQQALGQGPQFIFQYYEEEERQRGNFPDRFSGHQFPNYSSELNVNALLLGDSALYLCASSLAFRQAPGTDTQYFGPGTRLTVL.

The gene calls are TRBV7-2 and TRBJ2-7, with 7 bases that match TRBD1. V was clipped by 0 bases and J by 4 bases; unmatched bases: 9. This CDR3 has 16 residues. Germline V gene sequence: CDR1 SGHTA, CDR2 FQGNSA. DNA for the CDR3: TGTGCCAGCAGCTTAGCTCGGACAGGAGAGGGTTACGAGCAGTACTTC. Translation: CASSLARTGEGYEQYF.

The chain recombines TRBV18 with TRBJ1-2, with 7 bases that match TRBD1. The V gene's germline CDR1 is KGHSH and CDR2 LQKENI. The CDR3 has 14 amino acids. V lost 3 bases and J lost 2; bases outside the gene matches: 3. The CDR3: CASSPGQLNYGYTF. For the CDR3, the DNA is TGTGCCAGCTCACCGGGACAGCTGAACTATGGCTACACCTTC.

The chain recombines TRBV28 with TRBJ1-5, with D hard to call. CDR1 is MDHEN and CDR2 is SYDVKM in the germline V gene. Trimming cost V 3 bases and J 3 bases, with 0 bases left between them. CDR3 length equals 11 residues. CDR3: CASSFNQPQHF. The CDR3 region has the DNA TGTGCCAGCAGTTTCAATCAGCCCCAGCATTTT.

The CDR3 DNA reads TGTGCCAGCATCCCAGCGTATACCTACAATGAGCAGTTCTTC. Residues: CASIPAYTYNEQFF. The chain carries TRBV6-6 and TRBJ2-1; D remains unclear. The V gene's germline CDR1 is MNHNY and CDR2 SVGAGI (reference sequence). The CDR3 is made up of 14 amino acids. The V and J ends lost 7 bases and 2 bases respectively, with 12 bases between them.

This clone was recorded at least ten times. The chain is built from TRBV2 and TRBJ1-2; weak D call: TRBD1 (6 bases). V lost 4 bases and J lost 10, with 10 bases in between. This CDR3 is 11 amino acids long. From germline, CDR1 is SNHLY and CDR2 FYNNEI. The CDR3 DNA reads TGTGCCAGCAGTGTTCGGGGGCTCTACACCTTC. Protein sequence: CASSVRGLYTF.

J is TRBJ2-7 and V is TRBV19; D remains ambiguous. CDR3 length equals 14 residues. Germline CDR1 LNHDA, CDR2 SQIVND (reference sequence). V was clipped by 3 bases and J by 3 bases, with 12 bases between them. In DNA, the CDR3 is TGTGCCAGTAGTATGGTCGGAAAGAGCTACGAGCAGTACTTC. This translates into CASSMVGKSYEQYF.

The chain is built from TRBV6-5 and TRBJ1-1, with D perhaps matching TRBD1 (5 bases). Germline-derived CDR1 and CDR2 are MNHEY and SVGAGI. Trimming pared 8 bases from V and 11 bases from J, leaving 12 bases between. The CDR3 covers 10 residues. The CDR3 loop is CASEGPVAFF. The CDR3 nucleotides are TGTGCCAGCGAGGGGCCGGTGGCTTTCTTT.

This rearrangement joins TRBV7-2 to TRBJ1-1, with D tentatively TRBD1 (5 bases). V lost 1 base, J lost 10 bases, and 19 bases lay in between. From germline, CDR1 is SGHTA and CDR2 FQGNSA. CDR3 size: 15 residues. The CDR3 bases are TGTGCCAGCAGCTTAGATTTGACAGTGGGCCTGCGAGCTTTCTTT. This sequence encodes CASSLDLTVGLRAFF.

This chain joins TRBV7-8 and TRBJ2-1, with 8 bases fitting TRBD1. The length of the CDR3 is 18 residues. Germline CDR1 is SGHVS and CDR2 is FQNEAQ. V lost 5 bases, J lost 5 bases, and 17 bases stayed unmatched. The CDR3 sequence: CASSPYNINRGSDNEQFF. For the CDR3, the DNA is TGTGCCAGCAGCCCCTATAATATAAACAGGGGGTCGGACAATGAGCAGTTCTTC.

This clone is a singleton in its sample. V usage is TRBV19 and J usage is TRBJ2-7; 10 positions match TRBD1. J gave up 0 bases and V 5 bases, and 7 bases lay outside the gene matches. The CDR3 is 16 amino acids. Looked up from germline, CDR1 is LNHDA and CDR2 is SQIVND (reference sequence). CDR3 sequence reads: CASSPPGTGASYEQYF. The CDR3 DNA is TGTGCCAGTAGTCCGCCCGGGACAGGGGCCTCCTACGAGCAGTACTTC.